This TCR beta chain came from a study of CD8+ T cells in alopecia areata. Study in general: Female C3H/HeJ mice aged about 7-11 weeks received skin from approximately 6-13-month-old C3H/HeJ donors with spontaneous alopecia. General study results and limits: Sequence data from scalp samples additionally include resident alphabeta T cells of normal skin. With patients, TCR sharing proved less clear than in mice, a difference possibly related to HLA. Compared with normal scalp, lesional scalp had higher clonality and more expanded CD8+ clones.

Isolated RNA was reverse transcribed into cDNA used as the sequencing template. The data were produced by immunoSEQ multiplex PCR, yet TCRdb's version contains in-frame clones alone and is incomplete. The repertoire consists of around 290,000 clones, none detected only once. CD4, CD8alpha, NKG2D, NKG2ACE and other markers were used to sort pooled cutaneous lymph node cells. As concerns this clone: The antigen is not known. Genes and germline come from the mouse. Read data end 4 residues before the CDR3 end; the end is taken from the germline J gene.

The V end was cut by 0 bases, the J end by 0 bases, with 8 bases between. This CDR3 spans 15 amino acids. The V gene's germline CDR1 is NSHNY and CDR2 SYGAGN. Sequencing was carried out using CD4+ T cells sorted from a lymph node. The clonotype comes from a C3H/HeJ mouse with alopecia areata. The strain bears MHC haplotype H2-k. This sequence joins TRBV13-1 and TRBJ2-3; perhaps TRBD1 as D (5 bases). Incomplete CDR3 DNA: TGTGCCAGCAGTGATGCAGGGAGGAGTGCAGAA. It specifies CASSDAGRSAE. In full, the CDR3 reads CASSDAGRSAETLYF.